The clone carrying this TCR beta chain was detected only once. The V end lost 3 bases, the J end lost 6 bases, and 14 bases lay between the germline ends. Germline CDR1 is SGHRS and CDR2 is YFSETQ. This CDR3 is built from 14 residues. In the source study's methods: How many nucleated cells were present was estimated from reference gene primer amplification. Profiling relied on immunoSEQ multiplex PCR, and the TCRdb table lists in-frame clones only, not all of them. From that table come the V and J calls and clone size; the DNA was used to work out D and trimming. Of approximately 170,000 clones listed, around 82% are singletons. The source of the sample is a study of blood T cell repertoires in COVID-19. Study context: Researchers got acute and convalescent COVID-19 samples from the United States, Italy and Spain. Sources were T cells, B-cell-depleted T cells, or PBMCs; the material itself was cDNA or gDNA.

The chain is built from TRBV5-1 and TRBJ2-3, with D possibly being TRBD1 (5 bases). The source material was peripheral blood. The TCR sequence derives from a woman over 75 with acute or convalescent COVID-19. CDR3 nucleotide sequence: TGCGCCAGCAGCTCAGGTAATCCAGGGGATACGCAGTATTTT. Protein: CASSSGNPGDTQYF.